This TCR beta chain appears in the sequencing data of a study of graft-versus-host responses after intestinal transplantation. Study-wide background: Every recipient had anti-thymocyte globulin induction and roughly three years of tacrolimus plus steroids.

Within the sample, this clone is medium-sized. Profiling relied on immunoSEQ multiplex PCR, and the TCRdb table lists in-frame clones only, not all of them. The repertoire holds roughly 25,000 clones, over 35% seen once, with 0.65% to 0.8% in the top ten. Responders (approximately 200,000, CFSE-labeled) met approximately 200,000 stimulators that were irradiated and violet-dye-labeled. With V trimmed by 0 bases and J by 6 bases, 4 bases remained unmatched. There are 16 residues in the CDR3. Germline values: CDR1 LGHNA, CDR2 YSLEER. The chain combines TRBV4-3 with TRBJ2-1, with 11 bases identical to TRBD2. Sequenced material: alloreactive CD4+ T cells from a mixed lymphocyte reaction culture, taken before intestinal transplant. Subset given: CFSE-low proliferating T cells sorted from approximately 6-day pre-transplant mixed lymphocyte reaction (GvH or HvG direction). This TCR came from a human patient who received an intestinal transplant. This CDR3 reads CASSQDFLAGGNEQFF. CDR3 nucleotides: TGCGCCAGCAGCCAAGATTTCCTAGCGGGGGGCAATGAGCAGTTCTTC.